The rows below give T cell receptor beta chains drawn from one sample of a study of blood T cell repertoires in COVID-19. Clones were read by immunoSEQ multiplex PCR, and TCRdb kept only the in-frame ones, dropping some. The sample contains over 100,000 clones, 75% to 90% of which appear only once. Sequenced material: peripheral blood. Every receptor here comes from a woman in her seventies with acute or convalescent COVID-19. CDR3s include the opening cysteine and the closing phenylalanine or tryptophan. The order of the fields is D gene, V gene, clone size, J gene, CDR3 protein, CDR3 DNA. A D gene is named only where the DNA matches it firmly. Where a row states a size, it is once, few, many or the class of an expanded clone; other rows omit it.

>TRBD1|TRBV6-6|-|TRBJ1-2
CASSPGQSYGYTF
TGTGCCAGCAGTCCGGGACAGTCCTATGGCTACACCTTC
>-|TRBV24-1|-|TRBJ2-2
CATSDPTSSVTGELFF
TGTGCCACCAGTGATCCGACTAGTTCGGTCACCGGGGAGCTGTTTTTT
>-|TRBV30|-|TRBJ2-7
CAWGRGLAPYEQYF
TGTGCCTGGGGACGAGGGCTAGCGCCCTACGAGCAGTACTTC
>-|TRBV5-4|-|TRBJ2-7
CASSFGSYSYEQYF
TGTGCCAGCAGCTTTGGGAGTTATTCCTACGAGCAGTACTTC
>-|TRBV5-6|few|TRBJ1-5
CASSLGEGNQPQHF
TGTGCCAGCAGCTTGGGGGAGGGCAATCAGCCCCAGCATTTT
>TRBD2|TRBV30|-|TRBJ2-7
CAWSVGLAGGEQYF
TGTGCCTGGAGTGTAGGTCTAGCGGGAGGAGAGCAGTACTTC
>-|TRBV28|-|TRBJ2-1
CASSPVLRADNEQFF
TGTGCCAGCAGCCCCGTACTAAGAGCAGACAATGAGCAGTTCTTC
>-|TRBV28|-|TRBJ2-7
CASSFPGSSYEQYF
TGTGCCAGCAGTTTCCCCGGGAGCTCCTACGAGCAGTACTTC
>-|TRBV5-1|once|TRBJ2-2
CASSLGLGVTGELFF
TGCGCCAGCAGCTTGGGGTTAGGGGTCACCGGGGAGCTGTTTTTT
>-|TRBV7-9|few|TRBJ1-5
CASSFSDINQPQHF
TGTGCCAGCAGCTTTTCCGACATTAATCAGCCCCAGCATTTT
>TRBD2|TRBV19|-|TRBJ2-1
CASSIQGLAGGNEQFF
TGTGCCAGTAGTATTCAAGGACTAGCGGGCGGCAATGAGCAGTTCTTC
>TRBD2|TRBV4-1|-|TRBJ2-7
CASSHSSGFSYEQYF
TGCGCCAGCAGCCACTCTAGCGGGTTCTCCTACGAGCAGTACTTC
>TRBD2|TRBV7-9|-|TRBJ2-7
CASSPGRGVIGEQYF
TGTGCCAGCAGCCCCGGCCGGGGGGTAATCGGCGAGCAGTACTTC
>TRBD2|TRBV5-8|-|TRBJ2-3
CASSMLAGTDTQYF
TGTGCCAGCAGCATGCTAGCGGGCACAGATACGCAGTATTTT
>-|TRBV9|-|TRBJ2-1
CASSVRGSYNEQFF
TGTGCCAGCAGCGTTCGAGGGTCCTACAATGAGCAGTTCTTC
>TRBD2|TRBV2|-|TRBJ2-3
CASSGSGGDFSTDTQYF
TGTGCCAGCAGCGGTAGCGGGGGGGACTTTAGCACAGATACGCAGTATTTT
>TRBD2|TRBV4-2|-|TRBJ2-7
CASSQDLAGGYEQYF
TGTGCCAGCAGCCAAGATCTAGCGGGGGGCTACGAGCAGTACTTC
>-|TRBV5-6|-|TRBJ1-4
CASRRTPNEKLFF
TGTGCCAGCAGGAGGACACCAAATGAAAAACTGTTTTTT
>-|TRBV5-1|-|TRBJ2-3
CASSLGLAPSTDTQYF
TGCGCCAGCAGCTTGGGTCTGGCCCCTAGCACAGATACGCAGTATTTT
>-|TRBV5-8|-|TRBJ1-2
CASSFMGGGNYGYTF
TGTGCCAGCAGCTTTATGGGAGGCGGGAACTATGGCTACACCTTC